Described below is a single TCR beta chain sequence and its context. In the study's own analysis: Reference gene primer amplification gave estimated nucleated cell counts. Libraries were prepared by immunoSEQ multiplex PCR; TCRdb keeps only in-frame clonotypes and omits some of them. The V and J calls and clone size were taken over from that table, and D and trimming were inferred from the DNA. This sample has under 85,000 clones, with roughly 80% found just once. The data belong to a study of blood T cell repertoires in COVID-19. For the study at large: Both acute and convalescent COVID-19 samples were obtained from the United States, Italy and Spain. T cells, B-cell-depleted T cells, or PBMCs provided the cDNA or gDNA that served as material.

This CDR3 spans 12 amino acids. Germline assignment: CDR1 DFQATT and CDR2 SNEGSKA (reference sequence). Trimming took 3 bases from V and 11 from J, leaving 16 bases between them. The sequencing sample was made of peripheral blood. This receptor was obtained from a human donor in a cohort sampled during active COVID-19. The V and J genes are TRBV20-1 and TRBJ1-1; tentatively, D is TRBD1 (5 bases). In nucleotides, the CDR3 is TGCAGTGCTAGTTGGAAGGGGTCTGGGGCTTTCTTT. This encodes CSASWKGSGAFF.